The 22 T cell receptor beta chains given below trace back to one sample, sequenced in a study of T-cell memory formation after mild COVID-19. TCRdb fed the 5' RACE reads into MiXCR, producing one record per CDR3 protein. The data show some 180,000 distinct CDR3 sequences, under 15% seen once. The sample taken for sequencing was PBMCs or a T cell subset sorted from them (not recorded which). The receptors were sampled from a man in his late teens or twenties who had mild COVID-19 (a few samples of this study predate the infection). Cell type and time point are not known.

This clonotype showed up just a few times. The chain has TRBV25-1 and TRBJ1-3, with unresolved D. CDR3 length: 13 residues. Germline V gene data show CDR1 as MGHDK and CDR2 as SYGVNS. V was shortened by 4 bases and J by 0 bases, with 4 bases between the two germline ends. CDR3: CASSVVSGNTIYF. CDR3 in DNA: TGTGCCAGCAGTGTGGTCTCTGGAAACACCATATATTTT.

This clonotype was counted a few times. This rearrangement joins TRBV6-1 to TRBJ1-3; D call uncertain. Germline V lookup: CDR1 MNHNS, CDR2 SASEGT. Between the trimmed V and J ends, which lost 2 bases and 0 bases, there was a span of 17 bases. The CDR3 length is 18 residues. For the CDR3, the DNA is TGTGCCAGCAGTGAATACTGGAGGAAGGCCGCCTCTGGAAACACCATATATTTT. This translates into CASSEYWRKAASGNTIYF.

The rearrangement uses TRBV9 and TRBJ1-1; possible D gene TRBD1, 5 bases. The V and J ends lost 5 bases and 5 bases respectively, with 16 bases between them. The CDR3 covers 14 residues. Looked up from germline, CDR1 is SGDLS and CDR2 is YYNGEE. CDR3 sequence: CASSARGTGTEAFF. The CDR3 DNA is TGTGCCAGCAGTGCCAGAGGGACGGGGACTGAAGCTTTCTTT. The variable domain in full, with the rest retrieved from reference TRBV9 and TRBJ1-1, is DSGVTQTPKHLITATGQRVTLRCSPRSGDLSVYWYQQSLDQGLQFLIQYYNGEERAKGNILERFSAQQFPDLHSELNLSSLELGDSALYFCASSARGTGTEAFFGQGTRLTVV.

CDR3 DNA sequence: TGCAGCGTTGCCGGGTTTAACACTGAAGCTTTCTTT. Translating it yields CSVAGFNTEAFF. The chain is built from TRBV29-1 and TRBJ1-1; unclear D gene. V lost 4 bases and J 2 bases, leaving 8 bases between the germline ends. The germline gives CDR1 SQVTM, CDR2 ANQGSEA. The CDR3 totals 12 residues.

J is TRBJ1-1 and V is TRBV5-1; D call uncertain. Germline assignment: CDR1 SGHRS and CDR2 YFSETQ. V lost 4 bases to trimming and J lost 6 bases, with 16 bases between them. CDR3 length equals 14 residues. CDR3: CASSAGEESAEAFF. The CDR3 DNA follows: TGCGCCAGCAGCGCGGGAGAGGAGTCGGCTGAAGCTTTCTTT.

This clonotype has more than one count but fewer than ten. The V gene is TRBV7-7, the J gene TRBJ2-7, with 8 bases that match TRBD1. CDR3 length equals 15 residues. Trimming took 3 bases from V and 2 from J; bases not matched to a gene: 6. Germline CDR1 and CDR2: SSHAT and FNYEAQ (reference sequence). The CDR3 nucleotides are TGTGCCAGCAGCTTCGGACAGGGAGATACCTACGAGCAGTACTTC. Residues: CASSFGQGDTYEQYF.

This clonotype was observed a handful of times. The rearrangement links TRBV5-1 to TRBJ1-1; 12 positions agree with TRBD1. CDR3 length: 17 amino acids. Unmatched junction bases numbered 11, after V lost 4 bases and J lost 4 bases. Germline CDR1 reads SGHRS; CDR2 reads YFSETQ. Written as DNA, the CDR3 is TGCGCCAGCAGCGTCCGGGACAGGGGGCGCGGTAGCACTGAAGCTTTCTTT. It codes for CASSVRDRGRGSTEAFF.

V gene TRBV3-1 combines with J gene TRBJ2-3, with 9 bases fitting TRBD2. V lost 0 bases, J lost 2 bases, and 6 bases stayed unmatched. This CDR3 is 17 amino acids long. Germline V gene lookup returns CDR1 LGHDT and CDR2 YNNKEL (reference sequence). Here the CDR3 DNA reads TGTGCCAGCAGCCAAGATCGCCTAGCGGGGATCACAGATACGCAGTATTTT. Residues: CASSQDRLAGITDTQYF.

The chain combines TRBV4-2 with TRBJ1-2; no definite D call. The CDR3 has 12 residues. Germline CDR1 and CDR2: LGHNA and YNFKEQ. The germline V and J ends were trimmed by 1 base and 6 bases, with 6 bases remaining between them. Here the CDR3 DNA reads TGTGCCAGCAGCCAAGTCGGGGATGGCTACACCTTC. Residues: CASSQVGDGYTF.

This clonotype came up a few times. For the CDR3, the DNA is TGCGCCAGCAGGTTGACAGAGAACACTGAAGCTTTCTTT. It is translated as CASRLTENTEAFF. The V gene is TRBV5-1, the J gene TRBJ1-1; D is perhaps TRBD1 (5 bases). CDR3 size: 13 residues. The germline V gene has CDR1 SGHRS and CDR2 YFSETQ. With 5 bases removed from V and 1 base from J, the gap between germline ends came to 9 bases.

The J gene is TRBJ1-1, the V gene TRBV9, with 7 bases that match TRBD1. Germline values: CDR1 SGDLS, CDR2 YYNGEE. Trimming cost V 4 bases and J 5 bases; bases outside gene matches: 11. This CDR3 is built from 15 residues. The CDR3 nucleotides read TGTGCCAGCAGCCCTAAAGACAGGGTATCTACTGAAGCTTTCTTT. It is translated as CASSPKDRVSTEAFF.

In its sample, this clonotype was seen a few times. This chain links TRBV3-1 with TRBJ1-6; no reliable D call. V was trimmed by 1 base and J by 7 bases, leaving 5 bases between them. Germline V gene lookup returns CDR1 LGHDT and CDR2 YNNKEL (reference sequence). The CDR3 has 13 amino acids. CDR3: CASSQGRNSPLHF. For the CDR3, the DNA is TGTGCCAGCAGCCAAGGGCGGAATTCACCCCTCCACTTT.

This rearrangement joins TRBV7-2 to TRBJ1-2, with D uncertain. The CDR3 spans 13 residues. V was trimmed by 3 bases and J by 7 bases, leaving 12 bases between them. CDR1 is SGHTA, CDR2 FQGNSA, per germline. CDR3 sequence: CASSFGLGGGYTF. CDR3 in DNA: TGTGCCAGCAGCTTCGGGTTGGGCGGTGGCTACACCTTC. Combining the CDR3 with reference TRBV7-2 and TRBJ1-2 gives the whole variable domain GAGVSQSPSNKVTEKGKDVELRCDPISGHTALYWYRQSLGQGLEFLIYFQGNSAPDKSGLPSDRFSAERTGGSVSTLTIQRTQQEDSAVYLCASSFGLGGGYTFGSGTRLTVV.

In this sample, this clonotype turned up a few times. The chain carries TRBV6-1 and TRBJ2-5; 10 nucleotides match TRBD2. Germline V gene lookup returns CDR1 MNHNS and CDR2 SASEGT. The J segment lost 4 bases and the V segment lost 4 bases, leaving 6 bases of the junction unmatched. This CDR3 is built from 15 residues. The CDR3: CASSGLAGGLETQYF. The CDR3 nucleotides read TGTGCCAGCAGTGGGTTAGCGGGGGGACTAGAGACCCAGTACTTC.

This chain connects TRBV12-3 or TRBV12-4 to TRBJ2-7; 9 nucleotides align to TRBD1. The length of the CDR3 is 17 residues. The V segment lost 0 bases and the J segment 5 bases; nucleotides outside the gene matches: 11. The CDR3 region is CASSLAWKPGQGHEQYV. CDR3 nucleotides: TGTGCCAGCAGTTTAGCCTGGAAGCCGGGACAGGGCCACGAGCAGTACGTC.

The rearrangement links TRBV29-1 to TRBJ1-1, with 8 bases that match TRBD1. V gave up 6 bases and J gave up 4 bases; unmatched junction bases: 10. The CDR3 is 14 amino acids. Germline CDR1 SQVTM, CDR2 ANQGSEA. CDR3 amino acids: CSVIRDRSRTEAFF. CDR3 sequence (DNA): TGCAGCGTAATCCGGGACAGGAGTCGCACTGAAGCTTTCTTT. Drawing the rest from reference TRBV29-1 and TRBJ1-1, the complete variable domain is SAVISQKPSRDICQRGTSLTIQCQVDSQVTMMFWYRQQPGQSLTLIATANQGSEATYESGFVIDKFPISRPNLTFSTLTVSNMSPEDSSIYLCSVIRDRSRTEAFFGQGTRLTVV.

V is TRBV12-3 or TRBV12-4 and J is TRBJ2-5, with a weak D call TRBD1 (6 bases). The CDR3 runs 13 residues. Trimming shortened V by 7 bases and J by 5 bases, and 14 bases separated the two germline ends. The CDR3, as DNA: TGTGCCAGCACAAGTTGGGGGCGTGAGACCCAGTACTTC. It encodes CASTSWGRETQYF.

The chain employs TRBV2 and TRBJ1-2; perhaps TRBD1 as D (6 bases). The V gene lost 6 bases and the J gene lost 8 bases, with 22 bases spanning the gap. Germline V gives CDR1 SNHLY, CDR2 FYNNEI. The CDR3 has 15 residues. CDR3 sequence reads: CASSGTSGRGGGYTF. CDR3 coding DNA: TGTGCCAGCAGCGGCACGTCGGGCAGGGGCGGCGGCTACACCTTC.

This clonotype was found a few times. This chain uses TRBV5-5 with TRBJ2-1; D unresolved. CDR3 length: 17 amino acids. The germline gives CDR1 SGHKS, CDR2 YYEKEE (reference sequence). Trimming left V 2 bases short and J 0 bases short, with 15 bases between. The CDR3 DNA reads as TGTGCCAGCAGCTTAGATCTGGGTGCGAGCTCCTACAATGAGCAGTTCTTC. This translates into CASSLDLGASSYNEQFF.

This clonotype was found a few times. This chain uses TRBV5-1 with TRBJ1-1; D remains unclear. Germline assignment: CDR1 SGHRS and CDR2 YFSETQ. The CDR3 runs 13 residues. Trimming shortened V by 4 bases and J by 1 base, and 8 bases separated the two germline ends. The chain's CDR3 is CASSLRQNTEAFF. CDR3 in DNA: TGCGCCAGCAGCCTTAGACAGAACACTGAAGCTTTCTTT.

Regarding this clonotype: A read error may explain this, as a much larger clone is one base away. CDR3 amino acids: CASSQGSSGYGYTF. The CDR3 nucleotides are TGTGCCAGCAGCCAGGGCTCTTCAGGGTATGGCTACACCTTC. The J gene is TRBJ1-2, the V gene TRBV4-2; maybe TRBD1 (5 bases). CDR1 and CDR2 (germline): LGHNA, YNFKEQ. The CDR3 has 14 residues. The germline V and J ends were trimmed by 3 bases and 5 bases, with 13 bases remaining between them.

This clonotype was counted a few times. The gene calls are TRBV2 and TRBJ2-5, with D perhaps TRBD2 (6 bases). V lost 3 bases to trimming and J lost 5 bases, with 7 bases between them. The germline gives CDR1 SNHLY, CDR2 FYNNEI. The CDR3 contains 12 residues. CDR3 residues: CASSDRGETQYF. CDR3 DNA sequence: TGTGCCAGCAGTGACCGGGGGGAGACCCAGTACTTC.